The 7 T cell receptor beta chains below come from one sample, sequenced in a study of cytomegalovirus exposure and HLA in healthy donors. Vbeta (60) and Jbeta (13) primers were used in the PCR. Profiling relied on immunoSEQ multiplex PCR, and the TCRdb table lists in-frame clones only, not all of them. The repertoire holds roughly 220,000 clones, with about 74% as singletons. The sample was PBMCs. These receptors came from a woman in her 30s in good health and CMV-seronegative.

V gene TRBV11-1 combines with J gene TRBJ1-2; a weak D match, TRBD1 (6 bases). The CDR3 has 13 amino acids. Between the trimmed V and J ends, which lost 3 bases and 5 bases, there was a span of 10 bases. Germline CDR1 SGHAT, CDR2 FQDESV (reference sequence). The CDR3 sequence is CASSLTGYYGYTF. CDR3 DNA sequence: TGTGCCAGCAGCTTGACAGGCTATTATGGCTACACCTTC.

This clone was counted only a few times. The V gene is TRBV9, the J gene TRBJ1-3; D is unclear. The CDR3 has 15 residues. V shed 3 bases and J shed 2 bases, with 12 bases lying between them. Per germline, CDR1 SGDLS and CDR2 YYNGEE. This CDR3 is CASSASTGTGNTIYF. In DNA form, the CDR3 reads TGTGCCAGCAGCGCTTCCACGGGGACTGGAAACACCATATATTTT.

The chain carries TRBV5-1 and TRBJ1-1; D is possibly TRBD1 (5 bases). Deletions cut 2 bases from V and 7 bases from J, with 9 bases between. Germline V gene sequence: CDR1 SGHRS, CDR2 YFSETQ. This CDR3 has 12 amino acids. The CDR3 nucleotides read TGCGCCAGCAGCTTTGGGGCGGATGAAGCTTTCTTT. This gives the protein CASSFGADEAFF.

This chain connects TRBV11-3 to TRBJ2-7, with a possible D match to TRBD1 (7 bases). Trimming removed 5 bases at V and 6 bases at J, with 17 bases between. The CDR3 spans 14 residues. Germline CDR1 reads SGHNT; CDR2 reads YENEEA. CDR3 nucleotides: TGTGCCAGCAGCCTCACCCGGCAGGGGGGCGAGCAGTACTTC. Protein: CASSLTRQGGEQYF. Filled out from reference TRBV11-3 and TRBJ2-7, the complete variable domain reads EAGVVQSPRYKIIEKKQPVAFWCNPISGHNTLYWYLQNLGQGPELLIRYENEEAVDDSQLPKDRFSAERLKGVDSTLKIQPAELGDSAVYLCASSLTRQGGEQYFGPGTRLTVT.

The chain is built from TRBV4-2 and TRBJ2-3; D not certain. The germline V and J ends were trimmed by 4 bases and 4 bases, with 18 bases remaining between them. CDR1 is LGHNA, CDR2 YNFKEQ, per germline. The CDR3 covers 16 residues. The CDR3 sequence is CASSPDVGEWADTQYF. DNA of the CDR3: TGTGCCAGCAGCCCCGACGTCGGAGAATGGGCAGATACGCAGTATTTT.

The chain joins TRBV6-5 to TRBJ1-5; no firm D call. Germline V CDR1 and CDR2: MNHEY, SVGAGI. V was clipped by 5 bases and J by 8 bases, with 13 bases between them. The CDR3 has 13 residues. CDR3 sequence reads: CASSPSGREPQHF. The CDR3 DNA follows: TGTGCCAGCAGTCCGTCAGGTAGAGAGCCCCAGCATTTT.

V is TRBV7-9 and J is TRBJ2-7, with D maybe TRBD1 (5 bases). The CDR3 is 16 amino acids. In germline, CDR1 is SEHNR, CDR2 FQNEAQ (reference sequence). V was shortened by 5 bases and J by 2 bases, with 19 bases between the two germline ends. This chain's CDR3 is CASSQDGADRTYEQYF. The CDR3 DNA is TGTGCCAGCAGCCAAGATGGGGCGGATAGAACCTACGAGCAGTACTTC. Complete variable domain (other parts from reference TRBV7-9 and TRBJ2-7): DTGVSQNPRHKITKRGQNVTFRCDPISEHNRLYWYRQTLGQGPEFLTYFQNEAQLEKSRLLSDRFSAERPKGSFSTLEIQRTEQGDSAMYLCASSQDGADRTYEQYFGPGTRLTVT.